This T cell receptor (beta chain) stems from a study of T cell responses to AZD1222 COVID-19 vaccine. Whole-study findings and limits: Donors skewed white British and female; clonal diversity was possibly underestimated.

TCRdb's table, derived via immunoSEQ multiplex PCR, lists solely in-frame clones and lacks some. The data hold 200,000 or so clones, with just over 85% observed a single time. The CDR3 length is 13 residues. From germline, CDR1 is MNHNS and CDR2 SASEGT. The germline V and J ends were trimmed by 0 bases and 1 base, with 3 bases remaining between them. As regards this clone: The target antigen is unknown.

The chain recombines TRBV6-1 with TRBJ1-2; D remains unclear. The clonotype was recovered from an adult in good health. The sample here was peripheral blood, taken on day 0 of AZD1222 vaccination. CDR3 region: CASSEAHNYGYTF. The CDR3 nucleotides read TGTGCCAGCAGTGAAGCGCATAACTATGGCTACACCTTC.